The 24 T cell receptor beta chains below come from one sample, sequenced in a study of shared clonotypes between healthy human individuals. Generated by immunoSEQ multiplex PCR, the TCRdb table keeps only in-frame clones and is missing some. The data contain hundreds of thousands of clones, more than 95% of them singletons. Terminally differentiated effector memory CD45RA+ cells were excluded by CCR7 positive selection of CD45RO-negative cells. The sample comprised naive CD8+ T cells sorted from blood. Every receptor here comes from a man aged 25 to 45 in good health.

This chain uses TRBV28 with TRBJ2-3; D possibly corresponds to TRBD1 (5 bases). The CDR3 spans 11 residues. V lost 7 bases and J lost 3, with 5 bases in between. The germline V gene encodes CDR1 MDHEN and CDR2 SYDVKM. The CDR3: CASTGTDTQYF. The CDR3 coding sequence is TGTGCCAGCACAGGGACAGATACGCAGTATTTT.

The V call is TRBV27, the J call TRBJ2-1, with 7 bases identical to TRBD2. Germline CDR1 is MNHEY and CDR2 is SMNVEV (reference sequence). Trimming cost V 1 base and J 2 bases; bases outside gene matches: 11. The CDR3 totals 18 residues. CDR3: CASSLYQVPGGPYNEQFF. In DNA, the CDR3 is TGTGCCAGCAGTTTATATCAGGTTCCGGGAGGACCCTACAATGAGCAGTTCTTC.

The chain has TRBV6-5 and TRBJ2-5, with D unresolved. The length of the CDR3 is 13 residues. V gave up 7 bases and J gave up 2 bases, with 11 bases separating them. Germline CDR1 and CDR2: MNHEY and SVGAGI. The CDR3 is CASTSWAQETQYF. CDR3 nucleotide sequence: TGTGCCAGCACATCATGGGCTCAAGAGACCCAGTACTTC.

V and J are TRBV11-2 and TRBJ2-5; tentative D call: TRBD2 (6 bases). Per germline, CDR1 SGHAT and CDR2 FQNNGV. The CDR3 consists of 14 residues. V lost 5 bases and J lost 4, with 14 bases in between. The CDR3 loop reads CASSPGAGGETQYF. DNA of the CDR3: TGTGCCAGCAGCCCCGGAGCCGGGGGAGAGACCCAGTACTTC.

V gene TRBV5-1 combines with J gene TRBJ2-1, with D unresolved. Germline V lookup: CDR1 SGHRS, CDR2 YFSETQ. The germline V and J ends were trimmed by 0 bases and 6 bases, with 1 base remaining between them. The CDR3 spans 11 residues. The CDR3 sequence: CASSLANEQFF. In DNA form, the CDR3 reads TGCGCCAGCAGCTTGGCCAATGAGCAGTTCTTC.

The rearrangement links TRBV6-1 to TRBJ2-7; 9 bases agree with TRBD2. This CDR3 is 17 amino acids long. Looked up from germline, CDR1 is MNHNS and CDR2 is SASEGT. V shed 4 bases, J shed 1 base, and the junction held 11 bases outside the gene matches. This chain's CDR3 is CASSGRLAEPTSYEQYF. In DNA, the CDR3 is TGTGCCAGCAGTGGAAGACTAGCGGAGCCAACTTCCTACGAGCAGTACTTC.

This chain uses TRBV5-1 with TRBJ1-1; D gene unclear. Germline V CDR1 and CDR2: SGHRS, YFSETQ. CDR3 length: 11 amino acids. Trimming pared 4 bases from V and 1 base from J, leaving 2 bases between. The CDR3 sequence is CASSGNTEAFF. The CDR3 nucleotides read TGCGCCAGCAGCGGGAACACTGAAGCTTTCTTT.

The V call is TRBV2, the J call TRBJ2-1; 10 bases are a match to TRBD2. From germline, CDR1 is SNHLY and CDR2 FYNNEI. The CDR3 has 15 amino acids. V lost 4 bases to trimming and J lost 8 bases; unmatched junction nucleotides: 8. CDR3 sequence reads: CASSVTSGMFYEQFF. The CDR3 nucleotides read TGTGCCAGCAGTGTCACTAGCGGGATGTTCTATGAGCAGTTCTTC.

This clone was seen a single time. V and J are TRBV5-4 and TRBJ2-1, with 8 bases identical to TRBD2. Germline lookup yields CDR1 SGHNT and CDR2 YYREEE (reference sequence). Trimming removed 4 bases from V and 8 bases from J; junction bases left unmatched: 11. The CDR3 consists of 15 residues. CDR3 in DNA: TGTGCCAGCAGCCGGCCCGGGAGGGAAAGGTATGAGCAGTTCTTC. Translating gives CASSRPGRERYEQFF.

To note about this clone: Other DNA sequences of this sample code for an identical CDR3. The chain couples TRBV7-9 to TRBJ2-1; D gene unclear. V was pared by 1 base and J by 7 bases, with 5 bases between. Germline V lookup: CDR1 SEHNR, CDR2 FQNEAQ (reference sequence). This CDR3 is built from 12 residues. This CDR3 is CASSLGANEQFF. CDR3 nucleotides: TGTGCCAGCAGCTTAGGGGCGAATGAGCAGTTCTTC.

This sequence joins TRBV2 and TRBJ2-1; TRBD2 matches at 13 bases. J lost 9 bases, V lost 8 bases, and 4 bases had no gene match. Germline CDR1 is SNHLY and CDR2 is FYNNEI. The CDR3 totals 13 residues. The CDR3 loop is CASGLAGDREQFF. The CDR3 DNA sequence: TGTGCCAGCGGACTAGCGGGAGATCGTGAGCAGTTCTTC.

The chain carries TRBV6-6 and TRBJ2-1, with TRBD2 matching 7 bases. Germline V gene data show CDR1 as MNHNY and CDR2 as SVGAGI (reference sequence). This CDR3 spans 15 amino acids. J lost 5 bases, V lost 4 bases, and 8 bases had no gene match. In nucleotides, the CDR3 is TGTGCCAGCAGTTTCGGGAGGAACGGGGACAATGAGCAGTTCTTC. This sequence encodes CASSFGRNGDNEQFF.

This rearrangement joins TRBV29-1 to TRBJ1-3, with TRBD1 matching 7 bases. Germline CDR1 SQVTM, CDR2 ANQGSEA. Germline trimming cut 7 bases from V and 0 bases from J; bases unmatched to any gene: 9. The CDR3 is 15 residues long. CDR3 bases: TGCAGCGGCGCCGCCACAGGGGACTCTGGAAACACCATATATTTT. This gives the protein CSGAATGDSGNTIYF.

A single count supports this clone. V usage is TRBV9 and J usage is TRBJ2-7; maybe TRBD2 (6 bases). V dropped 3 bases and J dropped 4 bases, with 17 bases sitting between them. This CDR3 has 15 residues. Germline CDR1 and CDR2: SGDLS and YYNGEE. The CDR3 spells CASSGEPGLGYEQYF. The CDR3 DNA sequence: TGTGCCAGCAGCGGAGAGCCGGGACTCGGGTACGAGCAGTACTTC.

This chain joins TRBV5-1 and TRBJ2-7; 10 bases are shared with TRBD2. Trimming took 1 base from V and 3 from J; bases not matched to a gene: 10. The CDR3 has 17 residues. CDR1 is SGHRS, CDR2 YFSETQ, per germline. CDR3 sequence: CASSLLGTGLAYYEQYF. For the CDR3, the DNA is TGCGCCAGCAGCTTGCTAGGAACGGGACTAGCGTACTACGAGCAGTACTTC.

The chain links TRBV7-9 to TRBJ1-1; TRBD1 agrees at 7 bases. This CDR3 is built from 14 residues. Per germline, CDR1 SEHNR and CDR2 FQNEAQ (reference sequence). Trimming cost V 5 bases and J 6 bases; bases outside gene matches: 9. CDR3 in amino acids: CASSPSTGRAEAFF. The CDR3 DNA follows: TGTGCCAGCAGCCCATCGACAGGGCGGGCTGAAGCTTTCTTT.

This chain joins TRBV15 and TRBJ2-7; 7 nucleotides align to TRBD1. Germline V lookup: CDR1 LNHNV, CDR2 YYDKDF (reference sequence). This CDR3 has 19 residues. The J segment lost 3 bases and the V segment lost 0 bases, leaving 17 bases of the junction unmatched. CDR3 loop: CATSRDLDRASLASYEQYF. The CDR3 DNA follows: TGTGCCACCAGCAGAGATCTCGACAGGGCCTCCCTCGCGAGCTACGAGCAGTACTTC.

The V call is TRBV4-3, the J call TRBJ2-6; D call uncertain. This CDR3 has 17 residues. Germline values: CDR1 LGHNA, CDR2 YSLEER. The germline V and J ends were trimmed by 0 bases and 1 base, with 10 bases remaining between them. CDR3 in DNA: TGCGCCAGCAGCCAAGATCTCTTTCCTTCTGGGGCCAACGTCCTGACTTTC. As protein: CASSQDLFPSGANVLTF.

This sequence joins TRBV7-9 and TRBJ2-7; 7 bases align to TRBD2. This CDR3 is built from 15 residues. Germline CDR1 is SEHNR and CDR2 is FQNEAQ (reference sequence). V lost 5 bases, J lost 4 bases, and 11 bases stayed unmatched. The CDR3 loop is CASSAGLVSGYEQYF. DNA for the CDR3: TGTGCCAGCAGCGCCGGACTAGTTAGTGGATACGAGCAGTACTTC.

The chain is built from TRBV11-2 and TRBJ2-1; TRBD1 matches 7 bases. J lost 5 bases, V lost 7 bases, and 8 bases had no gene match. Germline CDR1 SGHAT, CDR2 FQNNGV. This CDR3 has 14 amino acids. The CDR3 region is CASTGWTGHNEQFF. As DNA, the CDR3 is TGTGCCAGCACCGGTTGGACAGGACACAATGAGCAGTTCTTC.

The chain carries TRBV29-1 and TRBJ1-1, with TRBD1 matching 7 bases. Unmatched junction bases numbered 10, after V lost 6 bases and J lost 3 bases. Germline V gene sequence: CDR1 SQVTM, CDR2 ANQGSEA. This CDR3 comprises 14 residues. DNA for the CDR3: TGCAGCGTAGACAGGGCCTTTGGGGACACTGAAGCTTTCTTT. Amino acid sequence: CSVDRAFGDTEAFF.

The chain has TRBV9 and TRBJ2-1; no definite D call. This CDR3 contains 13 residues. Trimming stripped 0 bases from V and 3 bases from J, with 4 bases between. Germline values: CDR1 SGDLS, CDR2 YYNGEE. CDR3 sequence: CASSVDYYNEQFF. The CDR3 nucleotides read TGTGCCAGCAGCGTAGACTACTACAATGAGCAGTTCTTC. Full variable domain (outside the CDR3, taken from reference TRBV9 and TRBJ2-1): DSGVTQTPKHLITATGQRVTLRCSPRSGDLSVYWYQQSLDQGLQFLIQYYNGEERAKGNILERFSAQQFPDLHSELNLSSLELGDSALYFCASSVDYYNEQFFGPGTRLTVL.

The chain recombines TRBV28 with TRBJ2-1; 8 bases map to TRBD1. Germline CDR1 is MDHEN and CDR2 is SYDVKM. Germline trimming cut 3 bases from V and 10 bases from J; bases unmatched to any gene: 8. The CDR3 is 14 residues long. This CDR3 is CASSFRDRTREQFF. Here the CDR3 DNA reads TGTGCCAGCAGTTTCCGGGACAGGACTCGGGAGCAGTTCTTC.

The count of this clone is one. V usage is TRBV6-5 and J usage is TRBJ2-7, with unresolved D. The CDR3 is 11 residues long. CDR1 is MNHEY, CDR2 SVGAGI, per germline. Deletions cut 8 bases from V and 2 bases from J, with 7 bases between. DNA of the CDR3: TGTGCCAGCGGCCAGGCCTACGAGCAGTACTTC. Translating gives CASGQAYEQYF.